A selection of T cell receptor beta chains follows, all from one sample in a study of metastatic and nonmetastatic thyroid tumors. TCRdb re-analyzed the PCR reads using MiXCR. Of tens of thousands of clones listed, 20% to 25% are singletons. Sequenced input: blood. The receptors shown here come from a female donor with papillary thyroid cancer or a benign thyroid nodule (not recorded which). Some clones in this sample may be carry-over from other donors' samples. Both conserved end residues are trimmed from each CDR3. D genes are given only for firm matches. Size is stated for part of the rows, as once, few or many counts, or as a class when the clone is expanded.

cdr3_aa: ASSSTILAGSTGELF; clone_size: medium-sized; d_call: TRBD2; j_call: TRBJ2-2; v_call: TRBV5-1
cdr3_aa: ARSLGRLAKTGSMDTQY; clone_size: NA; d_call: NA; j_call: TRBJ2-3; v_call: TRBV12-3/TRBV12-4
cdr3_aa: ASRATGDVEKLF; clone_size: many; d_call: TRBD1; j_call: TRBJ1-4; v_call: TRBV14
cdr3_aa: ASSTPPTDTQY; clone_size: many; d_call: NA; j_call: TRBJ2-3; v_call: TRBV19
cdr3_aa: ASSARVVHY; clone_size: few; d_call: NA; j_call: TRBJ2-7; v_call: TRBV12-3/TRBV12-4
cdr3_aa: ASSYREGGNTIY; clone_size: many; d_call: NA; j_call: TRBJ1-3; v_call: TRBV7-2
cdr3_aa: SSFWTDTQY; clone_size: many; d_call: NA; j_call: TRBJ2-3; v_call: TRBV29-1
cdr3_aa: ASSGSPTGELF; clone_size: many; d_call: NA; j_call: TRBJ2-2; v_call: TRBV7-2
cdr3_aa: ATKSPMNTEAF; clone_size: many; d_call: NA; j_call: TRBJ1-1; v_call: TRBV15
cdr3_aa: SARDPGNSGEQY; clone_size: many; d_call: NA; j_call: TRBJ2-7; v_call: TRBV20-1